This is a list of T cell receptor beta chains from one sample in a study of T cell responses to AZD1222 COVID-19 vaccine. This table comes from immunoSEQ multiplex PCR, and its TCRdb copy is limited to in-frame clones, with some not included. The table has about 56,000 clones, approximately 85% seen once; the top ten hold more than 13%. The source was peripheral blood, collected on day 0 of AZD1222 vaccination. The receptor set was obtained from an adult in good health. Each CDR3 is given with its conserved first and last residue. Fields, in order: D gene, clone size, J gene, CDR3 length, V gene, CDR3 DNA, CDR3 protein. A D gene is named only where the DNA matches it firmly. A clone size is listed for some rows: how often the clone was seen (once, few, many), or a class if it is expanded.

d_gene: NA; abundance: NA; j_gene: TRBJ2-1; len: 14; v_gene: TRBV2; CDR3nt: TGTGCCAGCAGTGTGAGGCAGGTTGGGAATGAGCAGTTCTTC; CDR3aa: CASSVRQVGNEQFF
d_gene: TRBD2; abundance: NA; j_gene: TRBJ2-1; len: 16; v_gene: TRBV5-1; CDR3nt: TGCGCCAGCAGCTTGGCCGGTACTAGCGGACTCAATGAGCAGTTCTTC; CDR3aa: CASSLAGTSGLNEQFF
d_gene: NA; abundance: NA; j_gene: TRBJ2-4; len: 13; v_gene: TRBV23-1; CDR3nt: TGCGCCAGCTCCCGCTGCGCCAAAAACATTCAGTACTTC; CDR3aa: CASSRCAKNIQYF
d_gene: TRBD1; abundance: few; j_gene: TRBJ2-1; len: 15; v_gene: TRBV5-4; CDR3nt: TGTGCCAGCAGCCTGGGACAGACCTCCTACAATGAGCAGTTCTTC; CDR3aa: CASSLGQTSYNEQFF
d_gene: NA; abundance: NA; j_gene: TRBJ1-3; len: 15; v_gene: TRBV18; CDR3nt: TGTGCCAGCTCACCACCGGGGTTCCAGGGAAACACCATATATTTT; CDR3aa: CASSPPGFQGNTIYF
d_gene: TRBD2; abundance: once; j_gene: TRBJ2-3; len: 16; v_gene: TRBV4-1; CDR3nt: TGCGCCAGCAGCCAAGATATGGGGGGGGACACAGATACGCAGTATTTT; CDR3aa: CASSQDMGGDTDTQYF
d_gene: TRBD2; abundance: NA; j_gene: TRBJ2-1; len: 17; v_gene: TRBV7-3; CDR3nt: TGTGCCAGCAGCTCATCTAGCGGGGGGGCCTTCTACAATGAGCAGTTCTTC; CDR3aa: CASSSSSGGAFYNEQFF
d_gene: NA; abundance: NA; j_gene: TRBJ2-3; len: 14; v_gene: TRBV11-3; CDR3nt: TGTGCCAGCAGCTTGGGTAGCCCGACAGATACGCAGTATTTT; CDR3aa: CASSLGSPTDTQYF
d_gene: TRBD1; abundance: NA; j_gene: TRBJ1-2; len: 14; v_gene: TRBV3-1/TRBV3-2; CDR3nt: TGTGCCAGCAGCAATTTGGACAGGCCTTATGGCTACACCTTC; CDR3aa: CASSNLDRPYGYTF
d_gene: TRBD1; abundance: NA; j_gene: TRBJ2-1; len: 14; v_gene: TRBV6-5; CDR3nt: TGTGCCAGCACTAGACAGGGGGATTACAATGAGCAGTTCTTC; CDR3aa: CASTRQGDYNEQFF
d_gene: TRBD1; abundance: NA; j_gene: TRBJ2-1; len: 15; v_gene: TRBV19; CDR3nt: TGTGCCAGTAGCCCAGGACAGGGGGCGAGGAATGAGCAGTTCTTC; CDR3aa: CASSPGQGARNEQFF
d_gene: NA; abundance: NA; j_gene: TRBJ2-7; len: 17; v_gene: TRBV6-4; CDR3nt: TGTGCCAGCAGTGACCATCCTGACTGTGTGGGAGACTACGAGCAGTACTTC; CDR3aa: CASSDHPDCVGDYEQYF
d_gene: TRBD2; abundance: NA; j_gene: TRBJ2-1; len: 15; v_gene: TRBV25-1; CDR3nt: TGTGCCAGCAGTGAATGGCGGGGGGGCCTTAATGAGCAGTTCTTC; CDR3aa: CASSEWRGGLNEQFF
d_gene: NA; abundance: medium-sized; j_gene: TRBJ1-2; len: 13; v_gene: TRBV28; CDR3nt: TGTGCCAGCAGGGCGAGAGTTAACTATGGCTACACCTTC; CDR3aa: CASRARVNYGYTF
d_gene: TRBD1; abundance: NA; j_gene: TRBJ2-1; len: 14; v_gene: TRBV2; CDR3nt: TGTGCCTTGATGACAGGGAGCTCCTACAATGAGCAGTTCTTC; CDR3aa: CALMTGSSYNEQFF
d_gene: NA; abundance: few; j_gene: TRBJ2-3; len: 14; v_gene: TRBV6-4; CDR3nt: TGTGCCAGCAGCGGAGGGGGGCAGGCGGATACGCAGTATTTT; CDR3aa: CASSGGGQADTQYF
d_gene: NA; abundance: few; j_gene: TRBJ2-2; len: 15; v_gene: TRBV28; CDR3nt: TGTGCCAGCAGTTTTGCAGGGGACAACACCGGGGAGCTGTTTTTT; CDR3aa: CASSFAGDNTGELFF
d_gene: NA; abundance: NA; j_gene: TRBJ2-1; len: 11; v_gene: TRBV20-1; CDR3nt: TGCAGTCCCGCCCGAGTGAATGAGCAGTTCTTC; CDR3aa: CSPARVNEQFF
d_gene: NA; abundance: few; j_gene: TRBJ2-7; len: 12; v_gene: TRBV28; CDR3nt: TGTGCCAGCAGTTTTAGCTCCTACGAGCAGTACTTC; CDR3aa: CASSFSSYEQYF
d_gene: NA; abundance: NA; j_gene: TRBJ1-2; len: 15; v_gene: TRBV19; CDR3nt: TGTGCCAGTAGTATTCGTAGGACCAGAGACCATGGCTACACCTTC; CDR3aa: CASSIRRTRDHGYTF
d_gene: NA; abundance: NA; j_gene: TRBJ1-6; len: 14; v_gene: TRBV11-2; CDR3nt: TGTGCCAGCAGCTTTGGCAGAAATAATTCACCCCTCCACTTT; CDR3aa: CASSFGRNNSPLHF
d_gene: TRBD2; abundance: NA; j_gene: TRBJ2-7; len: 13; v_gene: TRBV27; CDR3nt: TGTGCCAGCAATGGGGGAGGGTCCCTCGAGCAGTACTTC; CDR3aa: CASNGGGSLEQYF
d_gene: NA; abundance: NA; j_gene: TRBJ2-5; len: 15; v_gene: TRBV2; CDR3nt: TGTGCCAGCAGCGATTCGGACAGAAACCAAGAGACCCAGTACTTC; CDR3aa: CASSDSDRNQETQYF
d_gene: TRBD1; abundance: NA; j_gene: TRBJ1-4; len: 14; v_gene: TRBV3-1/TRBV3-2; CDR3nt: TGTGCCAGCAGCCCAGGGGGAAGAGGGGAAAAACTGTTTTTT; CDR3aa: CASSPGGRGEKLFF
d_gene: NA; abundance: NA; j_gene: TRBJ2-2; len: 15; v_gene: TRBV5-4; CDR3nt: TGTGCCAGCAGCTTGCGGCAGGGCGGCACCGGGGAGCTGTTTTTT; CDR3aa: CASSLRQGGTGELFF
d_gene: TRBD2; abundance: NA; j_gene: TRBJ2-1; len: 13; v_gene: TRBV11-3; CDR3nt: TGTGCCAGCAGCACTAGCGAGTACAATGAGCAGTTCTTC; CDR3aa: CASSTSEYNEQFF
d_gene: TRBD2; abundance: once; j_gene: TRBJ2-1; len: 15; v_gene: TRBV9; CDR3nt: TGTGCCAGCAGCCTCGGGCTAGCGGGGTACAATGAGCAGTTCTTC; CDR3aa: CASSLGLAGYNEQFF
d_gene: NA; abundance: once; j_gene: TRBJ1-5; len: 14; v_gene: TRBV10-3; CDR3nt: TGTGCCATCAGTGAGATAGGGGACGGTCAGCCCCAGCATTTT; CDR3aa: CAISEIGDGQPQHF
d_gene: NA; abundance: NA; j_gene: TRBJ1-6; len: 16; v_gene: TRBV19; CDR3nt: TGTGCCAGTAACCCTCGAAAAGGGAGGTCCGATTCACCCCTCCACTTT; CDR3aa: CASNPRKGRSDSPLHF
d_gene: NA; abundance: NA; j_gene: TRBJ1-5; len: 14; v_gene: TRBV5-1; CDR3nt: TGCGCCAGCAGCTTGGAAGGGCGCAATCAGCCCCAGCATTTT; CDR3aa: CASSLEGRNQPQHF
d_gene: TRBD1; abundance: NA; j_gene: TRBJ2-1; len: 18; v_gene: TRBV6-1; CDR3nt: TGTGCCAGCAGTGTAAGTTCGCCGGGACAGGGGCCCTACAATGAGCAGTTCTTC; CDR3aa: CASSVSSPGQGPYNEQFF
d_gene: NA; abundance: NA; j_gene: TRBJ2-7; len: 14; v_gene: TRBV7-8; CDR3nt: TGTGCCAGCAGCTTAGTAGGGGGGGCCTACGAGCAGTACTTC; CDR3aa: CASSLVGGAYEQYF
d_gene: NA; abundance: NA; j_gene: TRBJ2-2; len: 12; v_gene: TRBV10-3; CDR3nt: TGTGCCATCAGTGAGCGAAGCGGGGAGCTGTTTTTT; CDR3aa: CAISERSGELFF
d_gene: TRBD2; abundance: NA; j_gene: TRBJ2-7; len: 15; v_gene: TRBV28; CDR3nt: TGTGCCAGCAGCCCTGGACTAGCGGGGGCCCAAGAGCAGTACTTC; CDR3aa: CASSPGLAGAQEQYF
d_gene: NA; abundance: NA; j_gene: TRBJ2-7; len: 13; v_gene: TRBV27; CDR3nt: TGTGCCAGCTGGGACACCCAGTCCTACGAGCAGTACTTC; CDR3aa: CASWDTQSYEQYF
d_gene: TRBD1; abundance: NA; j_gene: TRBJ1-5; len: 15; v_gene: TRBV19; CDR3nt: TGTGCCAGTAGTATAGGCCAGGGGGCGGAACAGCCCCAGCATTTT; CDR3aa: CASSIGQGAEQPQHF
d_gene: TRBD1; abundance: NA; j_gene: TRBJ2-3; len: 14; v_gene: TRBV6-1; CDR3nt: TGTGCCAGCAGTGAACTACAGGGGGAAGATACGCAGTATTTT; CDR3aa: CASSELQGEDTQYF
d_gene: NA; abundance: NA; j_gene: TRBJ1-2; len: 18; v_gene: TRBV23-1; CDR3nt: TGCGCCAGCAGTCAACCGACATTGGTCAGCGGACTTAACTATGGCTACACCTTC; CDR3aa: CASSQPTLVSGLNYGYTF
d_gene: NA; abundance: NA; j_gene: TRBJ1-2; len: 13; v_gene: TRBV6-5; CDR3nt: TGTGCCAGCAACCTTAGGGGGGGGAGCGGCTACACCTTC; CDR3aa: CASNLRGGSGYTF
d_gene: NA; abundance: NA; j_gene: TRBJ1-2; len: 15; v_gene: TRBV19; CDR3nt: TGTGCCAGTAGCCGATATCCTCGATCCGACTATGGCTACACCTTC; CDR3aa: CASSRYPRSDYGYTF
d_gene: TRBD2; abundance: NA; j_gene: TRBJ2-7; len: 15; v_gene: TRBV2; CDR3nt: TGTGCCAGCAGTCTCGCGGGGGTCCTCCTCGAGTGGCAGTACTTC; CDR3aa: CASSLAGVLLEWQYF
d_gene: NA; abundance: NA; j_gene: TRBJ1-2; len: 15; v_gene: TRBV6-5; CDR3nt: TGTGCCAGCAGTTACCCTACGACATCTTTGGGAGGCTACACCTTC; CDR3aa: CASSYPTTSLGGYTF
d_gene: NA; abundance: NA; j_gene: TRBJ1-1; len: 13; v_gene: TRBV7-8; CDR3nt: TGTGCCAGCAGCTTAAGAACGGACCCTCGAGCTTTCTTT; CDR3aa: CASSLRTDPRAFF
d_gene: TRBD1; abundance: few; j_gene: TRBJ2-2; len: 16; v_gene: TRBV18; CDR3nt: TGTGCCAGCTCAGCACAGGGGGCAGCGAACACCGGGGAGCTGTTTTTT; CDR3aa: CASSAQGAANTGELFF
d_gene: NA; abundance: NA; j_gene: TRBJ2-2; len: 17; v_gene: TRBV7-2; CDR3nt: TGTGCCAGCAGCTCGTGGGCAGCGGCCGCGAACACCGGGGAGCTGTTTTTT; CDR3aa: CASSSWAAAANTGELFF
d_gene: NA; abundance: NA; j_gene: TRBJ2-2; len: 14; v_gene: TRBV19; CDR3nt: TGTGCCAGTAGGACAGAGTTGAACACCGGGGAGCTGTTTTTT; CDR3aa: CASRTELNTGELFF
d_gene: TRBD1; abundance: NA; j_gene: TRBJ2-7; len: 16; v_gene: TRBV5-1; CDR3nt: TGCGCCAGCAGCTTGACCCCCGACAGGGGTGGTTACGAGCAGTACTTC; CDR3aa: CASSLTPDRGGYEQYF
d_gene: NA; abundance: NA; j_gene: TRBJ2-2; len: 15; v_gene: TRBV4-2; CDR3nt: TGTGCCAGCAGCCAAGTATCTGGGGGGACGGGGGAGCTGTTTTTT; CDR3aa: CASSQVSGGTGELFF
d_gene: NA; abundance: NA; j_gene: TRBJ2-7; len: 13; v_gene: TRBV16; CDR3nt: TGTGCCAGCAGCCCCTCGATCTCCTACGAGCAGTACTTC; CDR3aa: CASSPSISYEQYF
d_gene: TRBD1; abundance: NA; j_gene: TRBJ2-5; len: 17; v_gene: TRBV2; CDR3nt: TGTGCCAGCAGTGAAGAAGCGGGACAGGGGGCAGGAGAGACCCAGTACTTC; CDR3aa: CASSEEAGQGAGETQYF
d_gene: NA; abundance: once; j_gene: TRBJ1-3; len: 13; v_gene: TRBV10-3; CDR3nt: TGTGCCACCAGGGGAGACTCTGGAAACACCATATATTTT; CDR3aa: CATRGDSGNTIYF
d_gene: NA; abundance: few; j_gene: TRBJ1-4; len: 14; v_gene: TRBV7-9; CDR3nt: TGTGCCAGCAGCTTGGGGGCGACTAATGAAAAACTGTTTTTT; CDR3aa: CASSLGATNEKLFF
d_gene: TRBD1; abundance: NA; j_gene: TRBJ1-5; len: 15; v_gene: TRBV5-6; CDR3nt: TGTGCCAGCAGCCGATCCCAGGGACAGGGCCGGCCCCAGCATTTT; CDR3aa: CASSRSQGQGRPQHF
d_gene: TRBD1; abundance: NA; j_gene: TRBJ1-3; len: 15; v_gene: TRBV6-5; CDR3nt: TGTGCCAGCAGGAAGACAGGGTTTTCTGGAAACACCATATATTTT; CDR3aa: CASRKTGFSGNTIYF
d_gene: TRBD1; abundance: NA; j_gene: TRBJ2-1; len: 16; v_gene: TRBV20-1; CDR3nt: TGCAGTGCTAGTCCCGGACAGGCGGAGGCCTACAATGAGCAGTTCTTC; CDR3aa: CSASPGQAEAYNEQFF
d_gene: TRBD1; abundance: NA; j_gene: TRBJ1-1; len: 15; v_gene: TRBV27; CDR3nt: TGTGCCAGCAGTTCTCGCAGGGGGGGGAACACTGAAGCTTTCTTT; CDR3aa: CASSSRRGGNTEAFF
d_gene: NA; abundance: NA; j_gene: TRBJ1-2; len: 13; v_gene: TRBV28; CDR3nt: TGTGCCAGCAGCCAAAGTGACTTGCTTGGCTACACCTTC; CDR3aa: CASSQSDLLGYTF
d_gene: NA; abundance: NA; j_gene: TRBJ2-7; len: 13; v_gene: TRBV15; CDR3nt: TGTGCCACCAGCAGAGAGGGGGGAAGCGAGCAGTACTTC; CDR3aa: CATSREGGSEQYF
d_gene: NA; abundance: few; j_gene: TRBJ2-7; len: 14; v_gene: TRBV6-1; CDR3nt: TGTGCCAGCAGTGAGACACTCTCCTCCTACGAGCAGTACTTC; CDR3aa: CASSETLSSYEQYF